A selection of T cell receptor beta chains follows, all from one sample in a study of T cell responses to AZD1222 COVID-19 vaccine. Only in-frame clones appear in the TCRdb table, and some are missing; sequencing was by immunoSEQ multiplex PCR. This sample has 200,000 or so clones, with around 86% found just once. Sequenced material: peripheral blood, taken on day 0 of MenACWY control vaccination. The receptors shown here come from an adult in good health. Both conserved end residues are part of each CDR3. Each record gives: D gene, clone size, V gene, CDR3 length, J gene, CDR3 protein, CDR3 DNA. A D gene is named only where the DNA matches it firmly. The size field is filled for only some rows; it gives once, few, many or a size class.

>NA|NA|TRBV10-3|13|TRBJ1-2
CAISEISGDGYTF
TGTGCCATCAGTGAGATTTCAGGGGATGGCTACACCTTC
>NA|once|TRBV6-1|14|TRBJ1-5
CASSEGGQFQPQHF
TGTGCCAGCAGTGAAGGGGGGCAGTTTCAGCCCCAGCATTTT
>NA|NA|TRBV21-1|9|TRBJ1-1
CASSNGAFF
TGTGCCAGCAGCAATGGCGCTTTCTTT
>NA|NA|TRBV7-9|13|TRBJ2-7
CASTLVNDYEQYF
TGTGCCAGCACCCTGGTTAACGACTACGAGCAGTACTTC
>NA|NA|TRBV4-1|14|TRBJ2-5
CASSQGGVRETQYF
TGCGCCAGCAGCCAAGGTGGGGTACGGGAGACCCAGTACTTC
>NA|NA|TRBV13|12|TRBJ2-3
CASSLGLDTQYF
TGTGCCAGCAGCTTAGGTCTAGATACGCAGTATTTT
>NA|NA|TRBV15|14|TRBJ2-5
CATSRDKLAETQYF
TGTGCCACCAGCAGAGATAAGCTAGCGGAGACCCAGTACTTC
>TRBD1|NA|TRBV28|14|TRBJ1-5
CASSYRGRTQPQHF
TGTGCCAGCAGTTACAGGGGTAGGACTCAGCCCCAGCATTTT
>TRBD1|NA|TRBV3-1/TRBV3-2|16|TRBJ1-2
CASSQDRTGKSYGYTF
TGTGCCAGCAGCCAAGATAGGACAGGAAAATCCTATGGCTACACCTTC
>NA|NA|TRBV6-2/TRBV6-3|16|TRBJ1-6
CASSYLRSSYNSPLHF
TGTGCCAGCAGTTATCTTCGGAGCTCCTATAATTCACCCCTCCACTTT
>NA|NA|TRBV7-9|16|TRBJ1-1
CASSLTGSPIWTEAFF
TGTGCCAGCAGCTTAACAGGCAGCCCAATTTGGACTGAAGCTTTCTTT
>NA|NA|TRBV18|15|TRBJ2-7
CASSPRGGGSNEQYF
TGTGCCAGCTCACCGAGGGGGGGCGGGAGTAATGAGCAGTACTTC
>TRBD2|NA|TRBV5-5|15|TRBJ2-5
CASSPPSGGAGTQYF
TGTGCCAGCAGCCCTCCTAGCGGGGGGGCCGGGACCCAGTACTTC
>NA|NA|TRBV24-1|14|TRBJ1-2
CATSDSRTAYGYTF
TGTGCCACCAGTGATTCCCGGACAGCCTATGGCTACACCTTC
>TRBD1|NA|TRBV7-8|18|TRBJ1-5
CASSFETGKSYSNQPQHF
TGTGCCAGCAGCTTTGAGACAGGGAAATCTTATAGCAATCAGCCCCAGCATTTT
>NA|once|TRBV7-9|17|TRBJ2-4
CASSTSDYQLAKNIQYF
TGTGCCAGCAGCACCTCCGACTATCAACTAGCCAAAAACATTCAGTACTTC
>TRBD2|NA|TRBV5-1|14|TRBJ2-1
CASFSGTSYNEQFF
TGCGCCAGCTTTAGCGGGACGAGTTACAATGAGCAGTTCTTC
>TRBD1|few|TRBV28|16|TRBJ2-7
CASRTGQGTGTYEQYF
TGTGCCAGCAGGACGGGACAGGGCACTGGAACCTACGAGCAGTACTTC
>NA|NA|TRBV7-9|13|TRBJ1-1
CASSFTGSTEAFF
TGTGCCAGCAGTTTTACAGGGTCCACTGAAGCTTTCTTT
>TRBD2|NA|TRBV5-1|14|TRBJ2-7
CARPSGGAFAEQYF
TGCGCCAGGCCAAGCGGGGGGGCGTTTGCCGAGCAGTACTTC
>TRBD1|NA|TRBV6-5|15|TRBJ1-1
CASSKGQGVGTEAFF
TGTGCCAGCAGCAAGGGACAGGGAGTTGGTACTGAAGCTTTCTTT
>NA|once|TRBV7-2|14|TRBJ2-7
CASSSTGGSYEQYF
TGTGCCAGCAGCTCGACAGGAGGTTCCTACGAGCAGTACTTC
>TRBD2|few|TRBV7-2|15|TRBJ2-7
CASSWGSGSLYEQYF
TGTGCCAGCAGTTGGGGTAGCGGGAGCCTATACGAGCAGTACTTC
>NA|NA|TRBV7-9|15|TRBJ2-1
CASSFQGSSYNEQFF
TGTGCCAGCAGCTTCCAGGGGAGCTCCTACAATGAGCAGTTCTTC
>NA|NA|TRBV9|14|TRBJ2-5
CASSAQDGGETQYF
TGTGCCAGCAGCGCCCAGGACGGTGGGGAGACCCAGTACTTC
>NA|NA|TRBV6-5|12|TRBJ2-7
CASSYTGYEQYF
TGTGCCAGCAGTTACACAGGGTACGAGCAGTACTTC
>TRBD2|NA|TRBV15|14|TRBJ2-3
CATRAGGWSDTQYF
TGTGCCACCAGGGCGGGAGGTTGGTCGGATACGCAGTATTTT
>NA|NA|TRBV7-3|15|TRBJ2-3
CASSTGVRGTDTQYF
TGTGCCAGCAGCACGGGAGTACGAGGCACAGATACGCAGTATTTT
>NA|NA|TRBV9|15|TRBJ2-7
CASSVGQGGFYEQYF
TGTGCCAGCAGCGTAGGACAGGGAGGGTTCTACGAGCAGTACTTC
>NA|NA|TRBV29-1|12|TRBJ2-7
CSVATGLNEQYF
TGCAGCGTTGCGACGGGCCTGAACGAGCAGTACTTC
>TRBD1|NA|TRBV15|16|TRBJ1-1
CATSRDLAGGMAEAFF
TGTGCCACCAGCAGAGATCTGGCAGGGGGGATGGCTGAAGCTTTCTTT
>NA|NA|TRBV30|12|TRBJ2-5
CAWFGGPETQYF
TGTGCCTGGTTTGGGGGGCCAGAGACCCAGTACTTC
>NA|NA|TRBV2|10|TRBJ2-5
CASSRETQYF
TGTGCCAGCAGCCGAGAGACCCAGTACTTC
>NA|NA|TRBV5-1|14|TRBJ2-1
CASSRSTPGNEQFF
TGCGCCAGCAGCCGATCAACCCCGGGCAATGAGCAGTTCTTC
>TRBD2|NA|TRBV9|18|TRBJ2-6
CASSVEGGPLSGANVLTF
TGTGCCAGCAGCGTAGAGGGAGGGCCCCTCTCTGGGGCCAACGTCCTGACTTTC
>NA|NA|TRBV12-1|17|TRBJ2-1
CASSHGLAGGPGDEQFF
TGTGCCAGCAGCCACGGACTAGCGGGGGGGCCTGGAGATGAGCAGTTCTTC
>NA|NA|TRBV7-9|13|TRBJ2-5
CASSLVLQETQYF
TGTGCCAGCAGCTTAGTATTACAAGAGACCCAGTACTTC
>NA|NA|TRBV4-2|13|TRBJ2-2
CASSQVVPGELFF
TGTGCCAGCAGCCAAGTCGTACCCGGGGAGCTGTTTTTT
>NA|NA|TRBV15|14|TRBJ1-2
CATSRDSGADGYTF
TGTGCCACCAGCAGAGATTCTGGGGCCGATGGCTACACCTTC
>TRBD1|NA|TRBV28|15|TRBJ1-5
CASSLLDRADQPQHF
TGTGCCAGCAGTTTACTGGACAGGGCTGATCAGCCCCAGCATTTT